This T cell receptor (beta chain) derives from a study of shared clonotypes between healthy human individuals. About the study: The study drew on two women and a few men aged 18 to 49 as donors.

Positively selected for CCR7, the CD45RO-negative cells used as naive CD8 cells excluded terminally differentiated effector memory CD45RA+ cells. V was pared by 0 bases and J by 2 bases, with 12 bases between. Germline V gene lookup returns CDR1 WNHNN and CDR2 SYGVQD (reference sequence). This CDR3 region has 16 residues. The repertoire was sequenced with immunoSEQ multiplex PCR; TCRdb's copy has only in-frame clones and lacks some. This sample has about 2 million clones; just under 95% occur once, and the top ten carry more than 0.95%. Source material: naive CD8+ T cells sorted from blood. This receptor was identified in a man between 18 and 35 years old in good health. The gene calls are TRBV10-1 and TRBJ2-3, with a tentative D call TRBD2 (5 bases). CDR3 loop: CASSESGGSVTDTQYF. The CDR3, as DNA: TGCGCCAGCAGTGAGTCGGGTGGGAGTGTCACAGATACGCAGTATTTT.